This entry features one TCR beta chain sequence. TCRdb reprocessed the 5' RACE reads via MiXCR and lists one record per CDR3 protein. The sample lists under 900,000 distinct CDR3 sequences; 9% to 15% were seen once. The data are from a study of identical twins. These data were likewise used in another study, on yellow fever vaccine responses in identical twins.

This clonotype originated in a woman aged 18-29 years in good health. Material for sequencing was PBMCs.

The chain's CDR3 is CASSQDRTGGSGEQYF. CDR3 DNA: TGTGCCAGCAGCCAAGATAGGACAGGGGGATCCGGAGAGCAGTACTTC. J is TRBJ2-7 and V is TRBV4-2; 10 bases map to TRBD1. V was pared by 0 bases and J by 7 bases, with 9 bases of the junction left unmatched. CDR1 is LGHNA and CDR2 is YNFKEQ in the germline V gene. The CDR3 is 16 amino acids.